This entry is about one TCR beta chain. Its cognate antigen is unknown. This sample is part of a study of cytomegalovirus exposure and HLA in healthy donors. Whole-study findings and limits: Researchers counted around 150 TCR beta chains as cytomegalovirus-associated. Reportedly, cytomegalovirus status was diagnosed with high sensitivity and specificity. Most TCR sequences showed up rarely, but some public TCRs showed up in many donors.

The CDR3 totals 18 residues. V trimming: 4 bases; J trimming: 1 base; junction bases outside the gene matches: 12. The V gene's germline CDR1 is MGHRA and CDR2 YSYEKL. This PCR relied on a set of 60 Vbeta primers and 13 Jbeta primers. Clones were sequenced by immunoSEQ multiplex PCR, and TCRdb holds only the in-frame ones, with some missing. The sample lists 150,000 or so clones; around 84% were seen once. Sequenced sample: PBMCs. The TCR was taken from a woman between 18 and 29 years old in good health and CMV-seronegative. The chain couples TRBV4-1 to TRBJ1-3; the match to TRBD1 covers 8 bases. The CDR3 here is CASSRGPGQVISGNTIYF. CDR3 nucleotide sequence: TGCGCCAGCAGCCGAGGGCCGGGACAGGTAATATCTGGAAACACCATATATTTT.